In this sample, the clone carrying this T cell receptor beta chain turned up many times. This specimen belongs to a study of Graves' ophthalmopathy and Graves' hyperthyroidism. V lost 6 bases and J 7 bases, leaving 15 bases between the germline ends. The CDR3 runs to 13 residues. Germline V gene lookup returns CDR1 MGHDK and CDR2 SYGVNS. Beta-chain TCR CDR3 regions were amplified from RNA transcripts. HTBI primers served in a first-round RT-PCR, which a second-round multiplex PCR followed. Each CDR3 protein is one row after TCRdb ran MiXCR on the multiplex PCR reads. The table shows 1 million to 1.3 million distinct CDR3 sequences, with approximately 35% occurring only once.

The sequencing sample was made of peripheral blood or thyroid tissue (not recorded which). V and J are TRBV25-1 and TRBJ1-2; D is uncertain. This TCR was recovered from an adult man with Graves' hyperthyroidism. As DNA, the CDR3 is TGTGCCAGCAGCCCCAGCAGAGAATCTGGCTACACCTTC. This encodes CASSPSRESGYTF.